One and the same sample provided the 17 T cell receptor beta chains below, sequenced in a study of OX40 agonist ivuxolimab in advanced cancers. TCRdb keeps only in-frame clones here, not all; method: immunoSEQ multiplex PCR. The data contain 100,000 to 130,000 clones, about 91% of them singletons. The source material was CD4+ or CD8+ T cells sorted from blood, sampled in a trial of the OX40 agonist ivuxolimab. The source of these receptors is an adult with an advanced solid tumor such as melanoma, head and neck, liver or kidney cancer.

This sequence joins TRBV7-8 and TRBJ1-6; 7 bases match TRBD1. The junction had 9 bases not matched to a gene; V was cut back by 4 bases and J by 6 bases. This CDR3 is 16 amino acids long. Germline V CDR1 and CDR2: SGHVS, FQNEAQ. Written as DNA, the CDR3 is TGTGCCAGCAGCTCCACAGCCGGGACAGTTAATTCACCCCTCCACTTT. Its protein product is CASSSTAGTVNSPLHF. The full variable domain, with the rest looked up from reference TRBV7-8 and TRBJ1-6, is GAGVSQSPRYKVAKRGQDVALRCDPISGHVSLFWYQQALGQGPEFLTYFQNEAQLDKSGLPSDRFFAERPEGSVSTLKIQRTQQEDSAVYLCASSSTAGTVNSPLHFGNGTRLTVT.

This clone was observed a handful of times. The V call is TRBV9, the J call TRBJ2-4, with D hard to call. The V end lost 2 bases, the J end lost 1 base, and 13 bases lay between the germline ends. This CDR3 spans 16 amino acids. Germline CDR1 and CDR2: SGDLS and YYNGEE. DNA of the CDR3: TGTGCCAGCAGCGTCGACGAGACTGGGGCCAAAAACATTCAGTACTTC. This gives the protein CASSVDETGAKNIQYF. Drawing the rest from reference TRBV9 and TRBJ2-4, the complete variable domain is DSGVTQTPKHLITATGQRVTLRCSPRSGDLSVYWYQQSLDQGLQFLIQYYNGEERAKGNILERFSAQQFPDLHSELNLSSLELGDSALYFCASSVDETGAKNIQYFGAGTRLSVL.

The chain recombines TRBV23-1 with TRBJ2-7; possibly TRBD2 for D (5 bases). Being an ORF, TRBV23-1 has a function that is uncertain. This CDR3 region has 17 residues. With 0 bases removed from V and 6 bases from J, the gap between germline ends came to 21 bases. The CDR3 DNA reads TGCGCCAGCAGTCAATCGGCACCCGCCGGGGTGGGTTTCGAGCAGTACTTC. It translates to CASSQSAPAGVGFEQYF.

This chain connects TRBV19 to TRBJ1-3; the match to TRBD1 covers 7 bases. From germline, CDR1 is LNHDA and CDR2 SQIVND (reference sequence). The CDR3 has 13 amino acids. With 4 bases clipped from V and 8 bases from J, the junction kept 5 bases outside the gene matches. In DNA, the CDR3 is TGTGCCAGTAGTACGGGGACAGCGGACACCATATATTTT. Translating it yields CASSTGTADTIYF.

This CDR3 reads CASSQGSNQETQYF. Written as DNA, the CDR3 is TGTGCCAGCAGCCAAGGTTCAAACCAAGAGACCCAGTACTTC. The chain employs TRBV14 and TRBJ2-5; no definite D call. Trimming cost V 1 base and J 0 bases, with 6 bases left between them. Germline V CDR1 and CDR2: SGHDN, FVKESK. The CDR3 consists of 14 residues.

The genes are TRBV7-3 and TRBJ2-3, with TRBD1 as a possible D gene (5 bases). The CDR3 contains 14 residues. V shed 2 bases and J shed 2 bases, with 8 bases lying between them. Germline V gene sequence: CDR1 SGHTA, CDR2 FQGTGA. In nucleotides, the CDR3 is TGTGCCAGCAGCTTAGGCAGGGCCACAGATACGCAGTATTTT. Amino acids: CASSLGRATDTQYF.

CDR3 nucleotide sequence: TGTGCCAGCAGCACTACAGGGCAAGAGACCCAGTACTTC. This codes for CASSTTGQETQYF. The chain carries TRBV28 and TRBJ2-5; weak D call: TRBD1 (6 bases). This CDR3 is built from 13 residues. Trimming took off 6 bases at V and 2 bases at J, with 10 bases between the two ends. The germline gives CDR1 MDHEN, CDR2 SYDVKM. The variable domain in full, with the rest retrieved from reference TRBV28 and TRBJ2-5, is DVKVTQSSRYLVKRTGEKVFLECVQDMDHENMFWYRQDPGLGLRLIYFSYDVKMKEKGDIPEGYSVSREKKERFSLILESASTNQTSMYLCASSTTGQETQYFGPGTRLLVL.

The V gene is TRBV7-2, the J gene TRBJ2-4; tentative D call: TRBD1 (6 bases). Trimming left V 6 bases short and J 2 bases short, with 17 bases between. Germline CDR1 and CDR2: SGHTA and FQGNSA. There are 16 residues in the CDR3. Here the CDR3 reads CASRPTGPLTKNIQYF. Written as DNA, the CDR3 is TGTGCCAGCAGACCCACAGGGCCTCTCACCAAAAACATTCAGTACTTC.

This chain uses TRBV5-4 with TRBJ2-5; 8 positions match TRBD2. Germline-derived CDR1 and CDR2 are SGHNT and YYREEE (reference sequence). The CDR3 consists of 17 residues. The J segment lost 7 bases and the V segment lost 6 bases, leaving 20 bases of the junction unmatched. CDR3 nucleotide sequence: TGTGCCAGCACCCCGGGGGGGCCAGTGGCCGGCGATGGGACCCAGTACTTC. This encodes CASTPGGPVAGDGTQYF.

The chain is built from TRBV7-9 and TRBJ1-5; D possibly corresponds to TRBD1 (5 bases). CDR1 and CDR2 from the germline V gene are SEHNR and FQNEAQ (reference sequence). The V end lost 1 base, the J end lost 4 bases, and 11 bases lay between the germline ends. The CDR3 runs to 15 residues. The CDR3 region is CASSLGGGVNQPQHF. CDR3 nucleotides: TGTGCCAGCAGCTTAGGGGGAGGGGTTAATCAGCCCCAGCATTTT.

The chain joins TRBV30 to TRBJ1-5, with D tentatively TRBD1 (6 bases). CDR3 length: 15 amino acids. Germline V gives CDR1 GTSNPN, CDR2 SVGIG (reference sequence). V was cut by 1 base and J by 0 bases, with 10 bases left in between. CDR3 protein: CAWSAWTVSNQPQHF. The CDR3 DNA reads TGTGCCTGGAGTGCTTGGACAGTTAGCAATCAGCCCCAGCATTTT.

The J gene is TRBJ2-7, the V gene TRBV28; D is possibly TRBD1 (5 bases). Between the trimmed V and J ends, which lost 3 bases and 3 bases, there was a span of 9 bases. This CDR3 comprises 13 residues. Germline CDR1 reads MDHEN; CDR2 reads SYDVKM. Here the CDR3 reads CASSLVTDYEQYF. The CDR3 nucleotides are TGTGCCAGCAGTTTGGTGACAGACTACGAGCAGTACTTC.

This clone showed up just a few times. V gene TRBV9 combines with J gene TRBJ1-1; D uncertain. V lost 2 bases, J lost 3 bases, and 8 bases lay in between. In germline, CDR1 is SGDLS, CDR2 YYNGEE. CDR3 size: 13 residues. The DNA for the CDR3 is TGTGCCAGCAGCGTTGGAGCGCACACTGAAGCTTTCTTT. It yields the protein CASSVGAHTEAFF.

The CDR3 reads CSVGRDRGGQPQHF. The CDR3 coding sequence is TGCAGCGTTGGTCGGGACAGGGGGGGACAGCCCCAGCATTTT. V usage is TRBV29-1 and J usage is TRBJ1-5; 11 bases agree with TRBD1. Per the germline V gene, CDR1 is SQVTM and CDR2 is ANQGSEA. The CDR3 is 14 residues long. Trimming took 4 bases from V and 7 from J; bases not matched to a gene: 6. Full variable domain (rest looked up from reference TRBV29-1 and TRBJ1-5): SAVISQKPSRDICQRGTSLTIQCQVDSQVTMMFWYRQQPGQSLTLIATANQGSEATYESGFVIDKFPISRPNLTFSTLTVSNMSPEDSSIYLCSVGRDRGGQPQHFGDGTRLSIL.

V and J are TRBV2 and TRBJ1-1; TRBD1 is a possible D gene (5 bases). Germline CDR1 reads SNHLY; CDR2 reads FYNNEI. V lost 4 bases to trimming and J lost 1 base, with 13 bases between them. There are 15 residues in the CDR3. CDR3 region: CASSAMGRPNTEAFF. CDR3 DNA sequence: TGTGCCAGCAGTGCAATGGGACGGCCGAACACTGAAGCTTTCTTT.

The chain has TRBV4-1 and TRBJ2-1, with 9 bases aligning to TRBD2. With V trimmed by 0 bases and J by 4 bases, 7 bases remained unmatched. Germline V CDR1 and CDR2: MGHRA, YSYEKL. The CDR3 covers 17 residues. The CDR3 is CASSQDRSSGGYNEQFF. The CDR3 coding sequence is TGCGCCAGCAGCCAAGATCGAAGTAGCGGGGGATACAATGAGCAGTTCTTC.

Only one count was recorded for this clone. The gene calls are TRBV7-2 and TRBJ1-5; the D is unclear. V lost 1 base to trimming and J lost 4 bases, with 17 bases between them. Germline values: CDR1 SGHTA, CDR2 FQGNSA. The CDR3 totals 17 residues. CDR3: CASSLGTVPSGNQPQHF. Written as DNA, the CDR3 is TGTGCCAGCAGCTTAGGGACGGTGCCATCTGGAAATCAGCCCCAGCATTTT.